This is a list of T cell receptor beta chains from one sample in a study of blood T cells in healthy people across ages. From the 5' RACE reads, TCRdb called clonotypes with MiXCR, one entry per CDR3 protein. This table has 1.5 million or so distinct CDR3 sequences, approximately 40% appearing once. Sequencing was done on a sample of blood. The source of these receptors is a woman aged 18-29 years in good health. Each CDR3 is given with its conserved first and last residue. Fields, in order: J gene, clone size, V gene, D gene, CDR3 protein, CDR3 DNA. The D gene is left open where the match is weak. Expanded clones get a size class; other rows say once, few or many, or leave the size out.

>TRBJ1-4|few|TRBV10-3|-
CAISDGGLNEKLFF
TGTGCCATCAGTGACGGTGGGCTCAATGAAAAACTGTTTTTT
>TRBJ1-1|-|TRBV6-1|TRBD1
CASSPPWTGGAQTNTEAFF
TGTGCCAGCAGTCCGCCTTGGACAGGGGGCGCGCAAACGAACACTGAAGCTTTCTTT
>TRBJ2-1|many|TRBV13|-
CASSTEQFF
TGTGCCAGCAGCACCGAGCAGTTCTTC
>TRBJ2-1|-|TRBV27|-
CASSFGGGVYNEQFF
TGTGCCAGCAGCTTTGGGGGCGGCGTCTACAATGAGCAGTTCTTC
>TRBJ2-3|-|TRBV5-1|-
CASSGQRANTDTQYF
TGCGCCAGCAGCGGACAGCGGGCCAACACAGATACGCAGTATTTT
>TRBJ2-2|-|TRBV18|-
CASSPGSGSTGELFF
TGTGCCAGCTCACCAGGCTCGGGGAGTACCGGGGAGCTGTTTTTT
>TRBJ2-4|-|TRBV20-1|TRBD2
CSARDPLAGVAYF
TGCAGTGCTAGAGATCCTCTAGCGGGAGTAGCGTACTTC
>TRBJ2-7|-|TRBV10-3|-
CATQGGTTSYNEQYF
TGTGCCACCCAGGGCGGGACCACCTCCTACAATGAGCAGTACTTC
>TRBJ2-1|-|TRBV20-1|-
CSAVRGDSYNEQFF
TGCAGTGCTGTACGAGGAGACAGCTACAATGAGCAGTTCTTC
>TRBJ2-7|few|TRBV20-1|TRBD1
CSARIQGYEQYF
TGCAGTGCTAGGATACAGGGGTACGAGCAGTACTTC
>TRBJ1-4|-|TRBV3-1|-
CASSHMAGDEKLFF
TGTGCCAGCAGCCACATGGCAGGTGATGAAAAACTGTTTTTT
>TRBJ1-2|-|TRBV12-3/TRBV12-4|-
CASRDEYGYTF
TGTGCCAGCAGGGATGAGTATGGCTACACCTTC
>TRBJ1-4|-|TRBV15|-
CATGHFVGEKLFF
TGTGCCACCGGGCATTTTGTGGGCGAAAAACTGTTTTTT
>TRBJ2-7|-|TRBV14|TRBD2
CASSQTGTSAYEQYF
TGTGCCAGCAGCCAAACCGGGACTAGCGCATACGAGCAGTACTTC
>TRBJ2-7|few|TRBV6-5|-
CASSPSGIPSYEQYF
TGTGCCAGCAGTCCGAGCGGTATCCCCTCCTACGAGCAGTACTTC
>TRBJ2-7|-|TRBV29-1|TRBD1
CSVINRGLDHEQYF
TGCAGCGTTATAAACAGGGGGCTTGACCACGAGCAGTACTTC
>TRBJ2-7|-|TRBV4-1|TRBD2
CASSQDGLAEAEQYF
TGCGCCAGCAGCCAAGATGGACTAGCGGAGGCCGAGCAGTACTTC
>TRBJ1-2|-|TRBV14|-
CASSQAKTYGYTF
TGTGCCAGCAGCCAAGCAAAAACCTATGGCTACACCTTC
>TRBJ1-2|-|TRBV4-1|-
CASSQDWPLAPPYGYTF
TGCGCCAGCAGCCAAGATTGGCCCCTGGCACCTCCCTATGGCTACACCTTC
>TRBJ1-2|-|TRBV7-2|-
CASSSHDGYTF
TGTGCCAGCAGCTCACACGATGGCTACACCTTC
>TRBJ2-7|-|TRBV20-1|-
CSTGTTSYEQYF
TGCTCCACCGGGACAACTTCCTACGAGCAGTACTTC
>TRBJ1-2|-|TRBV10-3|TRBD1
CAISESSRTGDYGYTF
TGTGCCATCAGTGAGTCTTCTCGGACAGGGGACTATGGCTACACCTTC
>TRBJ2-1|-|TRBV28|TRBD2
CASSLRREGEQFF
TGTGCCAGCAGTTTAAGGCGGGAGGGTGAGCAGTTCTTC
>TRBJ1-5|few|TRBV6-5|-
CASSYSSLGNQPQHF
TGTGCCAGCAGTTACTCGAGTTTGGGTAATCAGCCCCAGCATTTT
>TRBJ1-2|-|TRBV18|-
CASSPPVGNGYTF
TGTGCCAGCTCACCACCAGTGGGGAATGGCTACACCTTC
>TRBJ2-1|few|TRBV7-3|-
CASSLTGGPYDEQFF
TGTGCCAGCAGCTTAACTGGCGGACCGTACGATGAGCAGTTCTTC
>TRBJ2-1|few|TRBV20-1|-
CSARVGVAVSYNEQFF
TGCAGTGCTAGAGTCGGGGTAGCGGTCTCCTACAATGAGCAGTTCTTC
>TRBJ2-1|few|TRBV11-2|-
CASSSTFNEQFF
TGTGCCAGCAGCTCGACATTCAATGAGCAGTTCTTC
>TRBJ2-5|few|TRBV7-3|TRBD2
CASSSGLAKKTQYF
TGTGCCAGCAGCTCGGGACTAGCTAAAAAGACCCAGTACTTC
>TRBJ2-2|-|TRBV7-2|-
CASSLDRLALLPGELFF
TGTGCCAGCAGCTTAGATCGCCTAGCTCTGTTACCCGGGGAGCTGTTTTTT
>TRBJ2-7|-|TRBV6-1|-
CASSEDGRSYEQYF
TGTGCCAGCAGTGAAGACGGAAGGAGCTACGAGCAGTACTTC
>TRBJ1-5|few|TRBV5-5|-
CASSLAGESRQPQHF
TGTGCCAGCAGCTTGGCAGGGGAGAGCCGACAGCCCCAGCATTTT
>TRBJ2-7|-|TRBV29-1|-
CSVDRSGGSGGYEQYF
TGCAGCGTTGATCGGTCGGGCGGGTCCGGAGGATACGAGCAGTACTTC
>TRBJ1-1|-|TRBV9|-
CASSVAPWTENTEAFF
TGTGCCAGCAGCGTAGCCCCCTGGACAGAGAACACTGAAGCTTTCTTT
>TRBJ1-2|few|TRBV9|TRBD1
CASSVAPRSGGDGYTF
TGTGCCAGCAGCGTAGCCCCCCGCTCAGGGGGAGATGGCTACACCTTC
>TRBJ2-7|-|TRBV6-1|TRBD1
CASRGTGACEQYF
TGTGCCAGCAGGGGGACAGGGGCCTGCGAGCAGTACTTC
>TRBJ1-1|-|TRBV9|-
CASSPPFGGKNTEAFF
TGTGCCAGCAGCCCCCCATTCGGGGGGAAAAACACTGAAGCTTTCTTT